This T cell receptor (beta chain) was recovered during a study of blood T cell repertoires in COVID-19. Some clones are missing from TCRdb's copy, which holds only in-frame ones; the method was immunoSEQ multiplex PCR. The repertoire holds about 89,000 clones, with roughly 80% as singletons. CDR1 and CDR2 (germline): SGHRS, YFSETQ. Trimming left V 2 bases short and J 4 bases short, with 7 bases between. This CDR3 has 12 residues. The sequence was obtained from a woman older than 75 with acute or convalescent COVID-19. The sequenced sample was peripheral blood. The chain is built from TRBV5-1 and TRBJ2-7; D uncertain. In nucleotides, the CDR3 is TGCGCCAGCAGCTTAGGCGGTTACGAGCAGTACTTC. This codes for CASSLGGYEQYF.